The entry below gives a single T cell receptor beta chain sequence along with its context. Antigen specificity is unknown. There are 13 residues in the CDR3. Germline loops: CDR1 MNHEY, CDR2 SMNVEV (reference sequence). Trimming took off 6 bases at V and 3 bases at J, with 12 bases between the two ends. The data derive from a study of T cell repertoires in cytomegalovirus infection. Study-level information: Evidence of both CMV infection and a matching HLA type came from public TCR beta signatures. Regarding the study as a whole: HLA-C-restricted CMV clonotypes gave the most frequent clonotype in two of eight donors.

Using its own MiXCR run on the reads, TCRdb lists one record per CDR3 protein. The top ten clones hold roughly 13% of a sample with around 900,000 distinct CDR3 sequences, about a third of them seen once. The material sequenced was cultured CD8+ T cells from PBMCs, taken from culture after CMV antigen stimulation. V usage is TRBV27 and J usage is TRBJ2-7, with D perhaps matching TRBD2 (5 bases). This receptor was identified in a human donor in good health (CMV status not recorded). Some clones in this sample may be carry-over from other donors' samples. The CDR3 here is CASRRGRGYEQYV. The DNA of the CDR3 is TGTGCCAGCAGAAGAGGACGGGGCTACGAGCAGTACGTC.